This T cell receptor (beta chain) was captured by sequencing in a study of cytomegalovirus exposure and HLA in healthy donors. Study-wide context: Within the Caucasian-associated ancestry cluster were about 81% of the 398 genotyped donors. Study-wide findings and caveats: Researchers catalogued 150 or so TCR beta chains as cytomegalovirus-associated.

Germline CDR1 and CDR2: MNHEY and SVGAGI. This CDR3 has 13 amino acids. Germline trimming cut 5 bases from V and 9 bases from J; bases unmatched to any gene: 6. The PCR was carried out with 60 Vbeta primers and 13 Jbeta primers. Produced via immunoSEQ multiplex PCR; TCRdb's table is partial and in-frame only. The data show about 120,000 clones, approximately 81% seen once. Points on this clone: Antigen unknown.

This receptor was identified in a woman aged 25 to 39 in good health and CMV-seronegative. V and J are TRBV6-5 and TRBJ2-1, with 8 bases lining up with TRBD2. Material for sequencing was PBMCs. CDR3 residues: CASSLGGDGEQFF. The CDR3 region has the DNA TGTGCCAGCAGTCTCGGGGGGGATGGTGAGCAGTTCTTC.